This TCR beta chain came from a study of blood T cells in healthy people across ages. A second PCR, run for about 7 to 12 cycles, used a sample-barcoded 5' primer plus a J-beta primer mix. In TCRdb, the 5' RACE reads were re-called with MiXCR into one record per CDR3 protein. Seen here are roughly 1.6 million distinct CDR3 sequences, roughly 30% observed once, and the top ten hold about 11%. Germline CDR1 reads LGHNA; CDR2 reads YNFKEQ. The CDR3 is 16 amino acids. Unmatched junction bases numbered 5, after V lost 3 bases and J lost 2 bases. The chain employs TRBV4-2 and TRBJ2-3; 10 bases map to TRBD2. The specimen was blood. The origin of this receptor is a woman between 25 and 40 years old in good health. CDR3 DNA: TGTGCCAGCAGCCAGGAACTAGCGGGGAACACAGATACGCAGTATTTT. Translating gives CASSQELAGNTDTQYF.